This T cell receptor beta chain was recorded in a study of tumor-infiltrating lymphocytes in oesophageal squamous cell carcinoma. Germline loops: CDR1 KGHDR, CDR2 SFDVKD. The CDR3 loop spans 15 amino acids. Between the trimmed V and J ends, which lost 2 bases and 4 bases, there was a span of 13 bases. This clonotype was seen just once. In TCRdb, the PCR reads were re-called with MiXCR into one record per CDR3 protein. The sample contains some 10,000 distinct CDR3 sequences, approximately 64% of which appear only once. Sequencing input: esophageal tumor tissue. This chain uses TRBV24-1 with TRBJ2-5; D possibly uses TRBD1 or TRBD2 (6 bases each). The source is a female donor with esophageal squamous cell carcinoma. CDR3 amino acids: CATSDSLQGGETQYF. CDR3 nucleotides: TGTGCCACCAGTGATTCCCTACAGGGAGGAGAGACCCAGTACTTC.